This passage covers 13 T cell receptor beta chains from one sample sequenced in a study of T cells in localized non-small cell lung cancer. Libraries were prepared by immunoSEQ multiplex PCR; TCRdb keeps only in-frame clonotypes and omits some of them. This sample has tens of thousands of clones, with around 80% found just once. The sequences come from peripheral blood, collected before any cancer treatment. The receptors derive from a female donor of 60 years or more with stage I lung adenocarcinoma.

The chain recombines TRBV7-2 with TRBJ2-3; TRBD1 matches 8 bases. The ends lost 5 bases at V and 1 base at J; junction bases unmatched: 2. The CDR3 is made up of 14 amino acids. Germline CDR1 is SGHTA and CDR2 is FQGNSA. The CDR3 sequence: CASSPDRGTDTQYF. The CDR3 region has the DNA TGTGCCAGCAGCCCGGACAGGGGCACAGATACGCAGTATTTT.

J is TRBJ2-7 and V is TRBV11-2; 10 bases align to TRBD2. V was clipped by 3 bases and J by 3 bases; unmatched bases: 2. There are 14 residues in the CDR3. The germline V gene encodes CDR1 SGHAT and CDR2 FQNNGV. The CDR3 reads CASSLKRGGYEQYF. The CDR3 DNA reads TGTGCCAGCAGCTTGAAGCGGGGGGGCTACGAGCAGTACTTC. Full variable domain (rest looked up from reference TRBV11-2 and TRBJ2-7): EAGVAQSPRYKIIEKRQSVAFWCNPISGHATLYWYQQILGQGPKLLIQFQNNGVVDDSQLPKDRFSAERLKGVDSTLKIQPAKLEDSAVYLCASSLKRGGYEQYFGPGTRLTVT.

The V and J genes are TRBV2 and TRBJ1-6, with a tentative D call TRBD1 (6 bases). V lost 2 bases to trimming and J lost 9 bases, with 8 bases between them. Germline CDR1 is SNHLY and CDR2 is FYNNEI. This CDR3 has 13 amino acids. CDR3 protein: CASSERGPSPLHF. The CDR3 DNA reads as TGTGCCAGCAGTGAACGGGGGCCTTCACCCCTCCACTTT.

The chain recombines TRBV19 with TRBJ2-1; 7 nucleotides agree with TRBD2. The length of the CDR3 is 14 residues. V shed 3 bases, J shed 3 bases, and the junction held 2 bases outside the gene matches. Per the germline V gene, CDR1 is LNHDA and CDR2 is SQIVND (reference sequence). Here the CDR3 reads CASSIGGGYNEQFF. In DNA, the CDR3 is TGTGCCAGTAGTATTGGGGGGGGCTACAATGAGCAGTTCTTC.

The V call is TRBV6-1, the J call TRBJ1-1; no clear D. The CDR3 consists of 15 residues. CDR1 is MNHNS, CDR2 SASEGT, per germline. The V end lost 7 bases, the J end lost 3 bases, and 18 bases lay between the germline ends. The CDR3 protein is CASTRDRPDDTEAFF. CDR3 bases: TGTGCCAGCACTAGGGATCGTCCCGACGACACTGAAGCTTTCTTT.

This clone was seen a handful of times. Written as DNA, the CDR3 is TGTGCCAGCAGCGTGGGTTATGGCTACACCTTC. Encoded protein: CASSVGYGYTF. The gene calls are TRBV9 and TRBJ1-2; D not certain. Germline loops: CDR1 SGDLS, CDR2 YYNGEE. The CDR3 contains 11 residues. Trimming took 2 bases from V and 5 from J, leaving 4 bases between them.

The CDR3 loop is CASSFARSGNTIYF. Written as DNA, the CDR3 is TGTGCCAGCAGTTTCGCACGCTCTGGAAACACCATATATTTT. V usage is TRBV28 and J usage is TRBJ1-3; D remains ambiguous. CDR1 is MDHEN, CDR2 SYDVKM, per germline. Trimming took off 3 bases at V and 0 bases at J, with 6 bases between the two ends. CDR3 length: 14 residues.

The gene calls are TRBV30 and TRBJ2-1, with D possibly TRBD1 on 6 matching bases. This CDR3 has 13 residues. Germline V gene sequence: CDR1 GTSNPN, CDR2 SVGIG (reference sequence). V was shortened by 4 bases and J by 5 bases, with 12 bases between the two germline ends. The CDR3 loop reads CAWNQGGHNEQFF. The CDR3, as DNA: TGTGCCTGGAATCAAGGGGGACACAATGAGCAGTTCTTC.

This clone was detected many times. V is TRBV5-6 and J is TRBJ2-7, with 7 bases aligning to TRBD1. The CDR3 spans 15 residues. Per the germline V gene, CDR1 is SGHDT and CDR2 is YYEEEE. V gave up 2 bases and J gave up 0 bases; unmatched junction bases: 5. The CDR3 DNA sequence: TGTGCCAGCAGCTTCGGGACAGCGAACTCCTACGAGCAGTACTTC. Protein: CASSFGTANSYEQYF. Combining the CDR3 with reference TRBV5-6 and TRBJ2-7 gives the whole variable domain DAGVTQSPTHLIKTRGQQVTLRCSPKSGHDTVSWYQQALGQGPQFIFQYYEEEERQRGNFPDRFSGHQFPNYSSELNVNALLLGDSALYLCASSFGTANSYEQYFGPGTRLTVT.

The V and J genes are TRBV5-1 and TRBJ1-1; weak D call: TRBD1 (5 bases). The V and J ends lost 0 bases and 5 bases respectively, with 11 bases between them. In germline, CDR1 is SGHRS, CDR2 YFSETQ. The CDR3 has 14 residues. The CDR3 is CASSLGQFRTEAFF. The CDR3 region has the DNA TGCGCCAGCAGCTTGGGACAGTTTCGGACTGAAGCTTTCTTT.

The genes are TRBV7-9 and TRBJ1-6; 9 nucleotides agree with TRBD1. Unmatched junction bases numbered 7, after V lost 3 bases and J lost 7 bases. CDR3 length: 16 residues. The V gene's germline CDR1 is SEHNR and CDR2 FQNEAQ (reference sequence). The chain's CDR3 is CASSFPTGTGNSPLHF. The DNA for the CDR3 is TGTGCCAGCAGCTTCCCGACCGGGACAGGGAATTCACCCCTCCACTTT.

The rearrangement uses TRBV4-3 and TRBJ1-4; D gene uncertain. Germline values: CDR1 LGHNA, CDR2 YSLEER. V lost 3 bases to trimming and J lost 0 bases, with 14 bases between them. This CDR3 is built from 17 residues. This CDR3 reads CASSQEYETATNEKLFF. As DNA, the CDR3 is TGCGCCAGCAGCCAGGAATATGAAACTGCAACTAATGAAAAACTGTTTTTT.

V is TRBV5-4 and J is TRBJ1-1; the match to TRBD1 covers 9 bases. Per germline, CDR1 SGHNT and CDR2 YYREEE (reference sequence). V trimming: 4 bases; J trimming: 7 bases; junction bases outside the gene matches: 11. The CDR3 is 15 residues long. The DNA for the CDR3 is TGTGCCAGCAGCCCCGAAACAGGGGGCAAAAGTGAAGCTTTCTTT. This encodes CASSPETGGKSEAFF.